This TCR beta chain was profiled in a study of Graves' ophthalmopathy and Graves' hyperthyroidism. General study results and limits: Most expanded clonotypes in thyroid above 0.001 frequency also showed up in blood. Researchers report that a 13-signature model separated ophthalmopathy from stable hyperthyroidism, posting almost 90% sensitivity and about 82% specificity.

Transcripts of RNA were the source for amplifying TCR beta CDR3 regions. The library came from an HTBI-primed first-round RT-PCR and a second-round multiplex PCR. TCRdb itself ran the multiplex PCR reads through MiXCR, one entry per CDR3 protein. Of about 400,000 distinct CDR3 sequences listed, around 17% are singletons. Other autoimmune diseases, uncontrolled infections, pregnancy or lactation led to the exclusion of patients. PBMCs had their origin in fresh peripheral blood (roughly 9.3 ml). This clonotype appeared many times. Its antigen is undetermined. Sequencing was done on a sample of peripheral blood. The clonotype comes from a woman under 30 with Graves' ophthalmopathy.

The CDR3, as DNA: TGTGCCTGGAGTGTAGGTAGCGGGGAGCAAGAGACCCAGTACTTC. Protein product: CAWSVGSGEQETQYF. The gene calls are TRBV30 and TRBJ2-5; 8 bases are a match to TRBD2. With V trimmed by 0 bases and J by 2 bases, 5 bases remained unmatched. The CDR3 runs 15 residues. Germline-derived CDR1 and CDR2 are GTSNPN and SVGIG (reference sequence).